This TCR beta chain was obtained from a study of T-cell memory formation after mild COVID-19. Study-wide findings and caveats: Among contracting clones, CD4+ were mainly CM/EM and CD8+ enriched in EMRA.

As for this clonotype: Its matching antigen is unknown. The junction differs from germline at one of its ends, possibly a read error.

TCRdb recomputed calls from the 5' RACE reads with MiXCR, one row per CDR3 protein. This sample yields about 13,000 distinct CDR3 sequences, of which roughly 16% are seen a single time; roughly 55% belongs to the top ten. CDR3 length: 13 residues. Germline CDR1 and CDR2: MGHRA and YSYEKL. This chain connects TRBV4-1 to TRBJ2-7; maybe TRBD2 (5 bases). What was sequenced was PBMCs or a T cell subset sorted from them (not recorded which). The source of this sequence is a man between 18 and 35 years old who had mild COVID-19 (a few samples of this study predate the infection). Cell type and time point are not known. The CDR3, as DNA: TGCGCCAGCAGCCAAGATATTGAGCAGGACTTGAACTTC. Its translation: CASSQDIEQDLNF.